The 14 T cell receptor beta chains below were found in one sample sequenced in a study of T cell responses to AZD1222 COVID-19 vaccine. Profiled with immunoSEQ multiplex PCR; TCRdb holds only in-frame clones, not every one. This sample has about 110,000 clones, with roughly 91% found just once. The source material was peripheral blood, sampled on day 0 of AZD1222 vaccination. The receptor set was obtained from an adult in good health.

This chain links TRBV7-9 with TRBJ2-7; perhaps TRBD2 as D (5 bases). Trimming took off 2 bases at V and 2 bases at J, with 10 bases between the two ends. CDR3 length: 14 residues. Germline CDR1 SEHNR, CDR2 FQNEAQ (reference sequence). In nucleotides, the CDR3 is TGTGCCAGCAGCTTAAGCGACTACCCCTACGAGCAGTACTTC. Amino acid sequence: CASSLSDYPYEQYF.

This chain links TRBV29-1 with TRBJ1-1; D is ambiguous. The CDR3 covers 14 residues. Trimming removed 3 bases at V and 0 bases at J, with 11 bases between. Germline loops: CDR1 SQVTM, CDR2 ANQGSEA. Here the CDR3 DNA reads TGCAGCGTTGAGAGGAGCAGGCTGAACACTGAAGCTTTCTTT. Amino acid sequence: CSVERSRLNTEAFF.

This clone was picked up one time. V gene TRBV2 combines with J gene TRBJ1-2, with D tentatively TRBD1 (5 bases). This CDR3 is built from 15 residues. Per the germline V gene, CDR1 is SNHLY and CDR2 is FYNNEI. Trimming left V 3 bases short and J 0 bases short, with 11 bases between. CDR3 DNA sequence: TGTGCCAGCAGTGAGAGACAGAGTTCTAACTATGGCTACACCTTC. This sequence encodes CASSERQSSNYGYTF.

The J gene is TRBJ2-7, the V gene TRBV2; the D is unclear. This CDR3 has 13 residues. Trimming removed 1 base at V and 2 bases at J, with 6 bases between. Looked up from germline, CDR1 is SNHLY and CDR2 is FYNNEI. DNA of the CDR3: TGTGCCAGCAGTGAAGTTTTGGCCTACGAGCAGTACTTC. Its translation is CASSEVLAYEQYF.

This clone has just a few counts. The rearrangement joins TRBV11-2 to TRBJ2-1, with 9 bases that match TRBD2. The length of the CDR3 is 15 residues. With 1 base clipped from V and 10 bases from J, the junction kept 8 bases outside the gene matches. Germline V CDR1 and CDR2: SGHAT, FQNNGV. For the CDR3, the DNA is TGTGCCAGCAGCTTAGGAGCGGGGGGCCCCGGGGAGCAGTTCTTC. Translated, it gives CASSLGAGGPGEQFF.

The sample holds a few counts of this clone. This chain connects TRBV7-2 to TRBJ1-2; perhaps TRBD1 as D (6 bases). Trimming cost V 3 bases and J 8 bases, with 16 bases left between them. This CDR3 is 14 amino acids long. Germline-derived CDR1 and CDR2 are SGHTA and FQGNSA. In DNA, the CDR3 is TGTGCCAGCAGCTTTGGCGGAGGGGGGATCGGCTACACCTTC. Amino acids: CASSFGGGGIGYTF.

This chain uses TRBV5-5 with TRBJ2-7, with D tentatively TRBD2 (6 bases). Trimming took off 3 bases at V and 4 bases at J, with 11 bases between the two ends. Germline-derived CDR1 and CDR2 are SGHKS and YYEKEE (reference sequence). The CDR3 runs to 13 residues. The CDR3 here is CASSSGLSYEQYF. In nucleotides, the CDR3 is TGTGCCAGCAGCTCGGGACTGTCTTACGAGCAGTACTTC.

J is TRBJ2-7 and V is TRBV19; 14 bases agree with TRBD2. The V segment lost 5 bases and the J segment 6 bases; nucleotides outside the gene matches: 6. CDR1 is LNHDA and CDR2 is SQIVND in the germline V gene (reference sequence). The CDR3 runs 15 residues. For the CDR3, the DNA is TGTGCCAGTAGTGAGACTAGCGGGGGGGCCGGCGAGCAGTACTTC. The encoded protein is CASSETSGGAGEQYF.

Here the CDR3 reads CASRGQGDPARGYTF. CDR3 sequence (DNA): TGCGCCAGCCGCGGACAGGGGGACCCTGCCCGAGGCTACACCTTC. The chain couples TRBV5-1 to TRBJ1-2, with 10 nucleotides matching TRBD1. The germline V gene has CDR1 SGHRS and CDR2 YFSETQ. CDR3 length equals 15 residues. V was pared by 7 bases and J by 8 bases, with 14 bases of the junction left unmatched.

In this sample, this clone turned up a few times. CDR3 DNA: TGTGCCAGCTCACCCGAGCTTCAGGGGCTCGGCGGGGAGCTGTTTTTT. Protein product: CASSPELQGLGGELFF. The chain combines TRBV18 with TRBJ2-2, with D perhaps TRBD1 (6 bases). Trimming took 3 bases from V and 7 from J, leaving 18 bases between them. Germline V gene data show CDR1 as KGHSH and CDR2 as LQKENI. The CDR3 length is 16 residues.

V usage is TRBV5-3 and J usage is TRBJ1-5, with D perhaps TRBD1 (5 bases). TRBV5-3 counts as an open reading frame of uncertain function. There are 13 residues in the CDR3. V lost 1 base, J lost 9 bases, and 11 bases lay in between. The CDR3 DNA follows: TGTGCCAGAAGCTTGCAGGGAGCGGGGCCCCAGCATTTT. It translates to CARSLQGAGPQHF.

This chain's CDR3 is CARPPGPVSNQPQHF. The CDR3, as DNA: TGTGCCAGGCCCCCCGGGCCGGTTAGCAATCAGCCCCAGCATTTT. The chain carries TRBV19 and TRBJ1-5; D remains unclear. CDR1 and CDR2 (germline): LNHDA, SQIVND (reference sequence). Trimming removed 9 bases at V and 0 bases at J, with 15 bases between. The CDR3 length is 15 residues.

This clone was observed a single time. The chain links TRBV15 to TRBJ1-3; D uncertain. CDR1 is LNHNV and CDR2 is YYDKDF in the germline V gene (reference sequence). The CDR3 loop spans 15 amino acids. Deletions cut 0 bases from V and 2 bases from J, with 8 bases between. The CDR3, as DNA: TGTGCCACCAGCAGAGATCCCACAGCTGGAAACACCATATATTTT. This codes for CATSRDPTAGNTIYF.

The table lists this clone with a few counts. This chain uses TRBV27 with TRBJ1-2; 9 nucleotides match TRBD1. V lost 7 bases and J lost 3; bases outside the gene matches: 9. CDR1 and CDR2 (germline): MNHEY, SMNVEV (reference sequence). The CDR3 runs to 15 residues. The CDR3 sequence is CASTPGQGTDYGYTF. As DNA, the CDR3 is TGTGCCAGCACACCGGGACAGGGAACGGACTATGGCTACACCTTC.